This TCR beta chain was recorded in a study of T cells after yellow fever vaccination. The wider study: Where fractions had low cell numbers, libraries were prepared from them with the SMART-Seq v4 Ultra Low Input RNA kit.

Germline V gene data show CDR1 as MDHEN and CDR2 as SYDVKM. Between the trimmed V and J ends, which lost 9 bases and 1 base, there was a span of 21 bases. This CDR3 is built from 16 residues. In this sample, this clonotype turned up many times. What it binds is not known. Study-level results: Weaker overall, the secondary response nonetheless peaked faster (day 5 versus 15).

Template-switching 5'RACE yielded the TCR cDNA; a universal primer site and UMIs were added in the process. TCRdb reanalysed the 5' RACE reads using MiXCR and keeps one entry per CDR3 protein. The data show about 110,000 distinct CDR3 sequences, around 8% seen once. The chain links TRBV28 to TRBJ1-1; TRBD1 might be the D (5 bases). The input for sequencing was CD8+ T cells sorted from PBMCs, taken 45 days after the yellow fever booster vaccination. This TCR was sampled from a man under 40 who received the YFV17D yellow fever vaccine. The CDR3 loop reads CASSPPSTDTNTEAFF. The CDR3 DNA is TGTGCCAGTTCTCCCCCTTCGACAGACACGAACACTGAAGCTTTCTTT. The full variable domain, with the rest looked up from reference TRBV28 and TRBJ1-1, is DVKVTQSSRYLVKRTGEKVFLECVQDMDHENMFWYRQDPGLGLRLIYFSYDVKMKEKGDIPEGYSVSREKKERFSLILESASTNQTSMYLCASSPPSTDTNTEAFFGQGTRLTVV.